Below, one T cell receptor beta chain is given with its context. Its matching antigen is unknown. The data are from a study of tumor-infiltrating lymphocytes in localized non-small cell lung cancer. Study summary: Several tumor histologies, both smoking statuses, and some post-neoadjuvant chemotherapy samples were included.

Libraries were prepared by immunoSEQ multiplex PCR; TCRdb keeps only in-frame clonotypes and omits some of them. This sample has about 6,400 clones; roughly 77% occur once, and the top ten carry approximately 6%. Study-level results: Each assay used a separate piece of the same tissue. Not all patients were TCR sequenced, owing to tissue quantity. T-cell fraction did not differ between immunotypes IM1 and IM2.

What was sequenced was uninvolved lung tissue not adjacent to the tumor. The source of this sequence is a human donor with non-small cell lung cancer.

Here the CDR3 reads CASRVGGSEQYF. CDR3 nucleotides: TGTGCCAGCAGGGTTGGCGGATCCGAGCAGTACTTC. The chain combines TRBV28 with TRBJ2-7; D remains ambiguous. In germline, CDR1 is MDHEN, CDR2 SYDVKM. The CDR3 sequence is 12 residues long. The V end was cut by 6 bases, the J end by 6 bases, with 12 bases between.